This TCR beta chain was observed in a study of CD8 T cells in ankylosing spondylitis. There are 15 residues in the CDR3. TCRdb passed the 5' RACE reads through MiXCR, listing each CDR3 protein once. This table holds 100,000 or so distinct CDR3 sequences, approximately 25% found once. This sequence originates from a male donor with ankylosing spondylitis. The V call is TRBV21-1, the J call TRBJ2-3; whether TRBD1, the table's D call, matches the DNA was not checked. TRBV21-1 is annotated as a pseudogene. Sample: synovial fluid, either unsorted or a sorted T cell fraction (not recorded which). CDR3 region: CASSKPRTSTDTQYF. The CDR3 region has the DNA TGTGCCAGCAGCAAACCAAGGACATCCACAGATACGCAGTATTTT.